This TCR beta chain comes out of a study of T cell changes during pregnancy in multiple sclerosis. Here immunoSEQ multiplex PCR was the method, and the copy in TCRdb shows in-frame clones only, minus some. Of 60,000 to 75,000 clones detected, about 90% appear once; the ten largest clones hold 1.3%. The clonotype originates from a female donor in good health, enrolled as a control in a pregnancy study. The specimen was peripheral blood, collected in the second trimester of pregnancy.

CDR3 sequence: CASSYSGLTPEGWYF. CDR3 bases: TGTGCCAGCAGTTACTCCGGACTCACCCCGGAAGGATGGTACTTC. The J gene is TRBJ2-7, the V gene TRBV6-6; possibly TRBD2 for D (5 bases). Germline loops: CDR1 MNHNY, CDR2 SVGAGI (reference sequence). Trimming removed 0 bases from V and 12 bases from J, with 21 bases in between. This CDR3 is built from 15 residues.